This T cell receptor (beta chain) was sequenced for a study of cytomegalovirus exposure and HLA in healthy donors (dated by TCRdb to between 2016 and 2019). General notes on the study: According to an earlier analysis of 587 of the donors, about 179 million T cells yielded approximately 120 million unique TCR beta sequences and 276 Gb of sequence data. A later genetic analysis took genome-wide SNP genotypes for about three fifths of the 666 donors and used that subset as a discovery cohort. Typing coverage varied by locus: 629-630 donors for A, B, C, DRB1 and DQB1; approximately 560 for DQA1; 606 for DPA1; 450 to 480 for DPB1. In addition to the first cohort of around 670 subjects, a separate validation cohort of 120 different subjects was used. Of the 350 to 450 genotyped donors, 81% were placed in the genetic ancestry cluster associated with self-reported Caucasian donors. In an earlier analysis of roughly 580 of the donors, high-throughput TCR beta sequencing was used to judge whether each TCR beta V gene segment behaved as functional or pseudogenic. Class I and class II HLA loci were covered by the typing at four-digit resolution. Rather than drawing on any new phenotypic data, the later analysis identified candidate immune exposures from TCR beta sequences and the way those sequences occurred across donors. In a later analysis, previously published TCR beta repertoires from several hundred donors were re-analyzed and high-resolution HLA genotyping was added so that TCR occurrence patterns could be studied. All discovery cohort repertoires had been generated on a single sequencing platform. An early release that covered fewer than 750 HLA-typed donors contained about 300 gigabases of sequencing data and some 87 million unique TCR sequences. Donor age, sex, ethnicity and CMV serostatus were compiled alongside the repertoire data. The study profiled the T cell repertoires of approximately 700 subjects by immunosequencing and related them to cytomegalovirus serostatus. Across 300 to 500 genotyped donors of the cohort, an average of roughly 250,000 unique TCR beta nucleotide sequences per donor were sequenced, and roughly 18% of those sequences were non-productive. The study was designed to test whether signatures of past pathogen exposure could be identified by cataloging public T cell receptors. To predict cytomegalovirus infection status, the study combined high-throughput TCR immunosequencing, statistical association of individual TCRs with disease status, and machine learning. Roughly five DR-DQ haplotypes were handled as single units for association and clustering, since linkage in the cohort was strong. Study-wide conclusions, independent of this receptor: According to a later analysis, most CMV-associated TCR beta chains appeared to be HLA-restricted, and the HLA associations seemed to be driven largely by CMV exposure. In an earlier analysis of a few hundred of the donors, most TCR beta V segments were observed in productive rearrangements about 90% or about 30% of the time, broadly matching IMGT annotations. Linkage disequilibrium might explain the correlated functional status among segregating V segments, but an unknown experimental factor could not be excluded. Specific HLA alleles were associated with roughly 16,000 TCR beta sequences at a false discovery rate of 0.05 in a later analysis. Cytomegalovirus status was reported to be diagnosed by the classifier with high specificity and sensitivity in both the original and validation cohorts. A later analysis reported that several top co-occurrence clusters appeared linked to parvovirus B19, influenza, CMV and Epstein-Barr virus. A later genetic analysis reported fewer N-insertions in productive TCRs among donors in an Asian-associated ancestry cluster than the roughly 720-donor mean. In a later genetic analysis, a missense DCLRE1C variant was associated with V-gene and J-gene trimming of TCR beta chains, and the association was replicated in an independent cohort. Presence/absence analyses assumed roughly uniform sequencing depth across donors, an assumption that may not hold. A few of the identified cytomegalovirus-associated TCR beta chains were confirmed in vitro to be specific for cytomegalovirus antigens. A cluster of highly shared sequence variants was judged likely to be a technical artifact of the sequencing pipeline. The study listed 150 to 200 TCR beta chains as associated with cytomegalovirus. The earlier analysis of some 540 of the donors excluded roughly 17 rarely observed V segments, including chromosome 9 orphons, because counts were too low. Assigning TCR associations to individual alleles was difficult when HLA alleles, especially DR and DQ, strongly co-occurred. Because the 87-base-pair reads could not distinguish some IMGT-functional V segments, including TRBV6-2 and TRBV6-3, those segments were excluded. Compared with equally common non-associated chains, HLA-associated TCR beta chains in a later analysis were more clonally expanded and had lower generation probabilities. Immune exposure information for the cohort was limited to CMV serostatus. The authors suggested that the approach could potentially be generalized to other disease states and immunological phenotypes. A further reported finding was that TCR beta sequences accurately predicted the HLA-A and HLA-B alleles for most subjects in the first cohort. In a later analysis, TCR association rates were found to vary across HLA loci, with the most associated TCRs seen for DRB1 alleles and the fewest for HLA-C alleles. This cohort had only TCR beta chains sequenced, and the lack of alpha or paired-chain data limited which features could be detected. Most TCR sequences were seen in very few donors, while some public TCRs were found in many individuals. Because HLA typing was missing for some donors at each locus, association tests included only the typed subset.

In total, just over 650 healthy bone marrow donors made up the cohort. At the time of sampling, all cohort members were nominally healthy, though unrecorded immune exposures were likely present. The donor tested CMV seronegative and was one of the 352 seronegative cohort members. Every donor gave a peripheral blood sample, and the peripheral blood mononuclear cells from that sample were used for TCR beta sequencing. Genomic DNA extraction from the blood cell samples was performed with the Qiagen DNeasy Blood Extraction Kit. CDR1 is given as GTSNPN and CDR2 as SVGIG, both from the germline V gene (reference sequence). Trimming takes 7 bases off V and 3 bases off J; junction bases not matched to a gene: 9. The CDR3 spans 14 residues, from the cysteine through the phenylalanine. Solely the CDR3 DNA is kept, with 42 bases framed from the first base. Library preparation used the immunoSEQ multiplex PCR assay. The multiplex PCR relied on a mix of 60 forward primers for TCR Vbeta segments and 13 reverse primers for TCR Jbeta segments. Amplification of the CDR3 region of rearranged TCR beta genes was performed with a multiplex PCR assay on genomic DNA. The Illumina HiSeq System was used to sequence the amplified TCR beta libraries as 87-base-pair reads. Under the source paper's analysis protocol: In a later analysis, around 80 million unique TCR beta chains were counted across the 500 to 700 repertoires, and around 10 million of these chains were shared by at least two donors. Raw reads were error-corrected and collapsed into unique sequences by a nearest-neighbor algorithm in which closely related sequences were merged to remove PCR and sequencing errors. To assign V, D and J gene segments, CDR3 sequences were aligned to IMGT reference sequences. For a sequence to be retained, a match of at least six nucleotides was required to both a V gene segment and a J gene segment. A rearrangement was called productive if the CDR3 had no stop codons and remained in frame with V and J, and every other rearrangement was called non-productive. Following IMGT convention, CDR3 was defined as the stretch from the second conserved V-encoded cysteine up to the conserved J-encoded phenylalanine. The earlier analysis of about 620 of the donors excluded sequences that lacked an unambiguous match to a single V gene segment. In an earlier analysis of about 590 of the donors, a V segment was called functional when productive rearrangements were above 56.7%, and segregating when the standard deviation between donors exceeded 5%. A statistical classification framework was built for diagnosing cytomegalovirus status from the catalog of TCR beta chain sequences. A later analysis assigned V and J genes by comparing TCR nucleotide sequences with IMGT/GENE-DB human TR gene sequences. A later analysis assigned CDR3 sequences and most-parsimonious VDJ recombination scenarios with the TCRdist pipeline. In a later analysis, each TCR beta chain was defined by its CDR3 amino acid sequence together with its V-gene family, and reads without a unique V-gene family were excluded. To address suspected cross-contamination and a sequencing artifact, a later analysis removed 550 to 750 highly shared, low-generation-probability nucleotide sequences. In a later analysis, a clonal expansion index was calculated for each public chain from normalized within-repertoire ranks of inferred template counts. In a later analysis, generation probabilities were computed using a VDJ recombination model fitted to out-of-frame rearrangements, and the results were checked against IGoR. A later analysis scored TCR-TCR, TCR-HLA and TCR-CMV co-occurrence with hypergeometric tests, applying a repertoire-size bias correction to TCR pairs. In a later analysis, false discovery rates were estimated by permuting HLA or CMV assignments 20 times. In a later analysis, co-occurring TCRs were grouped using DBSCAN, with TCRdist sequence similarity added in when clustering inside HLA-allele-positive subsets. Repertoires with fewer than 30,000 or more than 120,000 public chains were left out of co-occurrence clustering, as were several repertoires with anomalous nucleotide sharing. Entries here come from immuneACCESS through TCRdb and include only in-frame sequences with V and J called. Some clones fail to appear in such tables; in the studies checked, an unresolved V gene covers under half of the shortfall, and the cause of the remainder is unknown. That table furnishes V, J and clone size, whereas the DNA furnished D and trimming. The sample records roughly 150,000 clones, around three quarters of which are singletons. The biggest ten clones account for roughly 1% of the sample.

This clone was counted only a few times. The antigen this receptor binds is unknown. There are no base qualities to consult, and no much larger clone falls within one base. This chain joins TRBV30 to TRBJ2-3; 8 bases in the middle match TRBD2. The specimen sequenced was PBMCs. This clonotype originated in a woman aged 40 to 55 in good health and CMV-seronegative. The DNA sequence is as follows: TGTGCCTCAGAAGGGGGACTAGGTACAGATACGCAGTATTTT. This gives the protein CASEGGLGTDTQYF.